The source of this T cell receptor (beta chain) is a study of identical twins. CDR1 and CDR2 from the germline V gene are SGHRS and YFSETQ. This CDR3 is 15 amino acids long. The V end was cut by 0 bases, the J end by 0 bases, with 7 bases between. This clonotype was seen ten or more times. TCRdb used MiXCR to reprocess the 5' RACE reads, holding one entry per CDR3 protein. The table has roughly 710,000 distinct CDR3 sequences, approximately 6% seen once. The gene calls are TRBV5-1 and TRBJ2-1; D is perhaps TRBD1 or TRBD2 (6 bases each). The TCR originated in a man aged 18 to 35 in good health. The specimen was naive T cells sorted from blood. In DNA form, the CDR3 reads TGCGCCAGCAGCTTGGAGGGGGGCTCCTACAATGAGCAGTTCTTC. Translation gives CASSLEGGSYNEQFF.